This T cell receptor (beta chain) was captured in a study of memory CD4+ T cells and cytomegalovirus serostatus. Germline assignment: CDR1 GTSNPN and CDR2 SVGIG (reference sequence). The CDR3 length is 14 residues. Trimming pared 6 bases from V and 2 bases from J, leaving 17 bases between. Single viable CD3+CD4+CD8-CD45RO+ cells were sorted as the memory CD4+ T cells. TCRdb's table, derived via immunoSEQ multiplex PCR, lists solely in-frame clones and lacks some. The data show about 75,000 clones, 60% to 80% seen once. The sequence was collected from an adult in good health and CMV-seropositive. The chain combines TRBV30 with TRBJ2-7, with D tentatively TRBD2 (5 bases). Specimen: memory CD4+ T cells from blood. CDR3 amino acids: CACRGPGRAYEQYF. The CDR3, as DNA: TGTGCCTGCAGAGGGCCGGGCCGAGCCTACGAGCAGTACTTC.